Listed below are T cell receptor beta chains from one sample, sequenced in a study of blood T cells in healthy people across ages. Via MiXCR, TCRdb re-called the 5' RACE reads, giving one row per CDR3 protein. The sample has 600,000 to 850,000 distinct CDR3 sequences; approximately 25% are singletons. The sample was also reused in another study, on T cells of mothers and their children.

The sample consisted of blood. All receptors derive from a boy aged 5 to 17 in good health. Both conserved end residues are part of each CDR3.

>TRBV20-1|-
CSAIDGSGETQYF
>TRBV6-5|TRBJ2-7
CASSPTGGGAYEQYF
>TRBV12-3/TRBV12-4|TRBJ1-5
CASSQNNQPQHF
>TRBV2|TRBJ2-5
CASRAQGQETQYF
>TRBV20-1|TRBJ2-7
CSARGLAGPLEQYF
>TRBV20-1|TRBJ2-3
CSARDRGRAPGTDTQYF
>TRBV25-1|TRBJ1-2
CASSGDSTNYGYTF
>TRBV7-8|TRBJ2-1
CASSRTDEDRGEYNEQFF
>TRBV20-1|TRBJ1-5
CSARDVGAIQQPQHF
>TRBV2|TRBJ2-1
CASTRTSGNEQFF
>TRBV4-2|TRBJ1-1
CASSQVRSSTEAFF
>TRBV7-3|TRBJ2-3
CASSNGLAGVEF
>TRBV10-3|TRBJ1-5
CAISPGRDQPQHF
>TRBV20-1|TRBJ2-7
CSARGLHGYEQYF
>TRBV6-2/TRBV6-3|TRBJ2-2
CASSYSSETGELFF
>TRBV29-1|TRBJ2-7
CSVVGRRGKSEQYF
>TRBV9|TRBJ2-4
CASSVGGTGGGGDIQYF
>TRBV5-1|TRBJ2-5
CASSLEGSSGDQYF
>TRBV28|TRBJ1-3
CASSFRGTGNTIYF